These 24 T cell receptor beta chains came from one sample sequenced in a study. In TCRdb, the 5' RACE reads were re-called with MiXCR into one record per CDR3 protein. Of some 60,000 distinct CDR3 sequences listed, roughly 30% are singletons. The sample comprised tumor-infiltrating naive CD4+ T cells sorted from the breast tumor. As for subset: naive CD4+ T cells, CD4+CD45RA+CD25-. The receptor source for this set is a female donor with breast cancer.

This clonotype was observed a few times. The chain joins TRBV6-5 to TRBJ2-1; no clear D gene. Deletions cut 11 bases from V and 10 bases from J, with 15 bases between. Per germline, CDR1 MNHEY and CDR2 SVGAGI. There are 11 residues in the CDR3. The CDR3 DNA reads TGTGCCGCGCGTAACCGAGTGGAGCAGTTCTTC. Protein sequence: CAARNRVEQFF.

Regarding this clonotype: The junction does not match germline at one end; this may be a read error. The genes are TRBV4-2 and TRBJ1-5; 9 bases map to TRBD1. CDR1 is LGHNA, CDR2 YNFKEQ, per germline. The CDR3 consists of 16 residues. In DNA, the CDR3 is TGTGCCAGCGGCCAAGCCTCCCGGGACAGGGTTCAGCCCCAGCATTTT. Encoded protein: CASGQASRDRVQPQHF.

This clonotype has more than one count but fewer than ten. The chain combines TRBV7-9 with TRBJ2-7; no clear D gene. Germline-derived CDR1 and CDR2 are SEHNR and FQNEAQ (reference sequence). Between the trimmed V and J ends, which lost 2 bases and 5 bases, there was a span of 4 bases. The CDR3 spans 11 residues. As DNA, the CDR3 is TGTGCCAGCAGCTTATCCCACGAGCAGTACTTC. Translation: CASSLSHEQYF.

V is TRBV9 and J is TRBJ2-7; tentatively, D is TRBD2 (6 bases). The V end was cut by 7 bases, the J end by 2 bases, with 10 bases between. Germline V gene data show CDR1 as SGDLS and CDR2 as YYNGEE. The CDR3 extends over 12 amino acids. CDR3 sequence reads: CASGRGPYEQYF. The DNA of the CDR3 is TGTGCCAGCGGGCGGGGCCCCTACGAGCAGTACTTC. The complete variable domain, with remaining parts taken from reference TRBV9 and TRBJ2-7, reads DSGVTQTPKHLITATGQRVTLRCSPRSGDLSVYWYQQSLDQGLQFLIQYYNGEERAKGNILERFSAQQFPDLHSELNLSSLELGDSALYFCASGRGPYEQYFGPGTRLTVT.

The chain joins TRBV6-1 to TRBJ2-7; 9 positions agree with TRBD2. The germline gives CDR1 MNHNS, CDR2 SASEGT. V lost 4 bases to trimming and J lost 6 bases; unmatched junction nucleotides: 10. This CDR3 is built from 15 residues. The CDR3 region is CASSGSGGLKGEQYF. CDR3 coding DNA: TGTGCCAGCAGTGGTAGCGGGGGATTAAAGGGCGAGCAGTACTTC.

This clonotype has at least ten counts. The chain employs TRBV7-2 and TRBJ2-7, with D hard to call. The CDR3 covers 12 residues. V lost 8 bases, J lost 6 bases, and 14 bases lay in between. Germline V gene sequence: CDR1 SGHTA, CDR2 FQGNSA. DNA for the CDR3: TGTGCCAGCTTAAAGGGCCGGGTCGAGCAGTACTTC. It codes for CASLKGRVEQYF.

This chain links TRBV5-1 with TRBJ2-3; a possible D gene is TRBD2 (6 bases). The germline V and J ends were trimmed by 6 bases and 6 bases, with 17 bases remaining between them. This CDR3 is 14 amino acids long. Germline-derived CDR1 and CDR2 are SGHRS and YFSETQ. The CDR3 nucleotides are TGCGCCAGCAACCCAAGCGGGTCATCCGATACGCAGTATTTT. This codes for CASNPSGSSDTQYF.

This clonotype was counted between two and nine times. The genes are TRBV5-6 and TRBJ2-2; a possible D gene is TRBD1 (6 bases). Germline values: CDR1 SGHDT, CDR2 YYEEEE. CDR3 length: 18 amino acids. V was shortened by 4 bases and J by 1 base, with 20 bases between the two germline ends. The CDR3 protein is CASSPLGRGQMNTGELFF. CDR3 sequence (DNA): TGTGCCAGCAGCCCGCTCGGCAGGGGCCAGATGAACACCGGGGAGCTGTTTTTT.

There are many counts of this clonotype. The chain employs TRBV3-1 and TRBJ2-1, with a tentative D call TRBD2 (5 bases). Germline V gene lookup returns CDR1 LGHDT and CDR2 YNNKEL (reference sequence). This CDR3 has 16 amino acids. Trimming left V 6 bases short and J 0 bases short, with 15 bases between. CDR3 loop: CASSHSRGSSYNEQFF. For the CDR3, the DNA is TGTGCCAGCAGTCACTCCCGGGGAAGCTCCTACAATGAGCAGTTCTTC.

The sample holds many counts of this clonotype. CDR3 sequence (DNA): TGTGCCAGCAGTTTTAGGGGGCGATATGAAAAACTGTTTTTT. This gives the protein CASSFRGRYEKLFF. This rearrangement joins TRBV28 to TRBJ1-4; TRBD1 matches 7 bases. Germline loops: CDR1 MDHEN, CDR2 SYDVKM. CDR3 size: 14 residues. Losses at the gene ends were 3 bases for V and 6 bases for J; bases not matched to a gene: 4.

The V call is TRBV2, the J call TRBJ1-1; 10 nucleotides align to TRBD1. The germline V gene encodes CDR1 SNHLY and CDR2 FYNNEI. The V gene end was trimmed by 5 bases and the J gene end by 5 bases; junction bases not matched to a gene: 8. The CDR3 has 15 amino acids. This CDR3 reads CASSPRDRGGTEAFF. The CDR3, as DNA: TGTGCCAGCAGTCCCCGGGACAGGGGAGGAACTGAAGCTTTCTTT.

This clonotype showed up just a few times. The rearrangement joins TRBV7-9 to TRBJ1-1; tentatively, D is TRBD1 (6 bases). Germline assignment: CDR1 SEHNR and CDR2 FQNEAQ (reference sequence). V lost 8 bases to trimming and J lost 1 base, with 17 bases between them. CDR3 size: 15 residues. CDR3 DNA: TGTGCCAGCGAGGGCCGGTGGGGGGCGAACACTGAAGCTTTCTTT. As protein: CASEGRWGANTEAFF.

Concerning this clonotype: A single base separates this from a much larger clone, so it may be a read error. This chain connects TRBV6-5 to TRBJ1-2; 8 nucleotides line up with TRBD1. Germline V gene lookup returns CDR1 MNHEY and CDR2 SVGAGI. The junction had 9 bases not matched to a gene; V was cut back by 6 bases and J by 6 bases. The CDR3 covers 14 residues. Written as DNA, the CDR3 is TGTGCCAGCAGCCAATCGGGACAGGCCCATGGCTACACCTTC. This codes for CASSQSGQAHGYTF.

This chain uses TRBV20-1 with TRBJ1-2; no clear D. The CDR3 totals 14 residues. The germline V gene has CDR1 DFQATT and CDR2 SNEGSKA (reference sequence). The CDR3 nucleotides are TGCGGCCTGAAGGTCCCACCTGGTAACTATGGCTACACCTTC. Protein sequence: CGLKVPPGNYGYTF.

This clonotype was detected many times. The chain links TRBV6-1 to TRBJ1-3, with D unclear. CDR1 and CDR2 (germline): MNHNS, SASEGT. This CDR3 spans 11 amino acids. The V end was cut by 6 bases, the J end by 9 bases, with 9 bases between. Here the CDR3 reads CASRKDLTIYF. The CDR3, as DNA: TGTGCCAGCAGAAAGGATCTCACCATATATTTT.

The chain couples TRBV4-1 to TRBJ1-1, with D possibly being TRBD1 (5 bases). This CDR3 is built from 15 residues. Germline V CDR1 and CDR2: MGHRA, YSYEKL. Deletions cut 2 bases from V and 10 bases from J, with 20 bases between. In nucleotides, the CDR3 is TGCGCCAGCAGCCAAAGCCAGGGCGGGAGCGGGCGAGCTTTCTTT. Translating gives CASSQSQGGSGRAFF.

This clonotype has a count of ten or more. The chain links TRBV29-1 to TRBJ1-1; D remains ambiguous. Looked up from germline, CDR1 is SQVTM and CDR2 is ANQGSEA. The CDR3 has 14 residues. The ends were cut back, 5 bases at V and 4 bases at J, with 17 bases in the middle. The chain's CDR3 is CSVRTHPGVTEAFF. The CDR3 DNA is TGCAGCGTTAGGACCCACCCCGGAGTCACTGAAGCTTTCTTT.

V gene TRBV7-9 combines with J gene TRBJ1-2; 9 nucleotides match TRBD1. The CDR3 spans 14 residues. V lost 1 base and J lost 7; bases outside the gene matches: 4. Germline V gene sequence: CDR1 SEHNR, CDR2 FQNEAQ (reference sequence). The CDR3 DNA sequence: TGTGCCAGCAGCTTAGTCCCGGACAGGGGTGGCTACACCTTC. Its protein product is CASSLVPDRGGYTF. The full variable domain, with the rest looked up from reference TRBV7-9 and TRBJ1-2, is DTGVSQNPRHKITKRGQNVTFRCDPISEHNRLYWYRQTLGQGPEFLTYFQNEAQLEKSRLLSDRFSAERPKGSFSTLEIQRTEQGDSAMYLCASSLVPDRGGYTFGSGTRLTVV.

This clonotype was seen at least ten times. The chain is built from TRBV3-1 and TRBJ2-7; D might be TRBD1 or TRBD2, each matching 5 bases. The V and J ends lost 4 bases and 1 base respectively, with 14 bases between them. CDR3 length: 15 residues. The germline gives CDR1 LGHDT, CDR2 YNNKEL (reference sequence). The CDR3 sequence: CASSRTGRTSYEQYF. CDR3 nucleotide sequence: TGTGCCAGCAGCCGTACGGGACGTACATCCTACGAGCAGTACTTC.

This clonotype showed up many times. The chain couples TRBV12-3 or TRBV12-4 to TRBJ2-6; 7 bases agree with TRBD2. CDR3 length equals 15 residues. The trim removed 3 bases at V and 4 bases at J, leaving 3 bases unmatched. CDR3 nucleotide sequence: TGTGCCAGCAGTTTCGGGGGGACGGGGGCCAACGTCCTGACTTTC. Protein product: CASSFGGTGANVLTF.

Only a few counts were recorded for this clonotype. The V and J genes are TRBV3-1 and TRBJ1-3; D is uncertain. V gave up 4 bases and J gave up 8 bases, with 9 bases separating them. This CDR3 has 12 amino acids. Germline CDR1 reads LGHDT; CDR2 reads YNNKEL (reference sequence). CDR3 sequence: CASSPEGDTIYF. CDR3 nucleotide sequence: TGTGCCAGCAGCCCGGAAGGCGACACCATATATTTT.

This clonotype came up a few times. V and J are TRBV20-1 and TRBJ1-1; D ambiguous. Between the trimmed V and J ends, which lost 4 bases and 1 base, there was a span of 10 bases. The CDR3 sequence is 13 residues long. The germline V gene encodes CDR1 DFQATT and CDR2 SNEGSKA (reference sequence). The CDR3 coding sequence is TGCAGTGCTATAGGGCAGCCGAACACTGAAGCTTTCTTT. The encoded protein is CSAIGQPNTEAFF.

The genes are TRBV7-6 and TRBJ2-5; 9 bases match TRBD2. V lost 2 bases and J lost 5; bases outside the gene matches: 3. The CDR3 loop spans 14 amino acids. Germline V lookup: CDR1 SGHVS, CDR2 FNYEAQ. For the CDR3, the DNA is TGTGCCAGCAGCTTATCTGCGGGGGGGGAGACCCAGTACTTC. This encodes CASSLSAGGETQYF.

The rearrangement uses TRBV5-1 and TRBJ2-7, with TRBD2 as a possible D gene (5 bases). The V end was cut by 5 bases, the J end by 5 bases, with 20 bases between. The length of the CDR3 is 15 residues. CDR1 is SGHRS, CDR2 YFSETQ, per germline. CDR3 sequence (DNA): TGCGCCAGCAGGGTCACTCGGAGCGGCTACAACGAGCAGTACTTC. It translates to CASRVTRSGYNEQYF.